The following is a T cell receptor beta chain sequence with its context. The table lists this clonotype with a few counts. Its target antigen remains unknown. The record has no base qualities; no much larger clone is one base away. There are 13 amino acids in the CDR3, from cysteine to phenylalanine inclusive. The kept DNA is CDR3 alone, 39 bases in frame from the first base. At the junction V is shortened by 5 bases and J by 3 bases, with 10 bases in between. The germline V gene encodes CDR1 LGHDT and CDR2 YNNKEL (reference sequence). This entry belongs to a study of molecular identifiers for immune sequencing clone quantification (dated by TCRdb to between 2017 and 2018). Describing the broader study: In a replicate experiment, RNA from roughly 20,000 or 100,000 naive CD8 T cells was split into five aliquots, four of which were sequenced. This methods study used CD8 T cells to benchmark TCR RNA copy counting and molecular-identifier clustering-based TCR repertoire sequencing (MIDCIRS).

Receptors were amplified or captured by PCR. Sequencing relied on a NextSeq 500. Bulk TCR libraries were generated as previously described, with the TCR primers listed in Table S5 used. Total RNA was purified with the Qiagen AllPrep DNA/RNA kit. Before analysis, reads from multiple sequencing runs of one library were combined. The authors processed their data as follows. Reads were retained only if an exact TCR constant sequence was present, and the retained reads were trimmed to 150 nt and grouped according to their 12-nt molecular barcodes. Reads in each barcode group were sub-clustered using a 15% Levenshtein threshold, and a quality-weighted consensus sequence was built for each RNA molecule. Non-functional sequences were excluded, and lower-count sequences lying one edit away from another sequence were also excluded. Barcode sub-clusters with fewer than 20% of the maximum read count were removed, based on fitting two negative binomial distributions. In TCRdb, the public reads were trimmed at Q25 with fastp and aligned with MiXCR, with productive beta chains retained. CDR3 protein sequences are deduplicated, and each keeps its most common genes and DNA. The V and J calls here are based on TCRdb, not the publication. For this sample the table gives approximately 680,000 distinct CDR3 sequences, of which roughly 27% were detected only once. Of the sample, 0.7% to 0.95% is held by the ten largest clones.

Libraries of naive CD8 T cells were built from anywhere between about 18,000 and 1,000,000 sorted cells, with 10%, 30% or 50% of the purified RNA used. On a BD FACSAria II, naive CD8 T cells were FACS-sorted as CD8+CD4-CCR7+CD45RA+ and collected into RLT Plus buffer. To test detection sensitivity, Jurkat RNA equal to over nine TCR copies was added to samples of about 20,000-1,000,000 naive CD8 T cells. CD8 T cells were enriched with RosetteSep CD8+ T Cell Enrichment Cocktail and Ficoll-Paque, followed by ACK red cell lysis. The paper's findings and limits, for the study overall: Highly expanded clone sizes could be underestimated because identical TCR molecules may share a barcode. Modeling indicated approximately 2.7 TCR RNA copies recovered per cell, compared with around 10 by digital PCR, which implies a capture efficiency of around 30%. Spiked-in Jurkat TCR RNA (roughly 10 copies' worth), which is not part of the donor repertoire, was contained in the naive libraries. A single cell's worth of spiked-in Jurkat TCR RNA was reported detectable even among some 920,000 naive CD8 T cells. In CMV-specific effector cells, clones with more than 20 RNA copies contained over 99% of molecules, whereas in naive cells such clones contained under 1% of molecules. When barcode sub-clustering was not used, chimeric consensus sequences inflated TCR diversity, with chimeras reaching as high as 47%.

Source material: naive CD8+ T cells from blood, with Jurkat cell RNA spiked in. The sample's cell subset or site label, decoded: FACS-sorted CD8+CD4-CCR7+CD45RA+ naive T cells. The chain is made from TRBV3-1 and TRBJ1-2, with the D gene not clear enough to name. This TCR was recovered from a human donor in good health. Some libraries in this study had Jurkat cell RNA spiked in. The CDR3 protein sequence reads: CASSWRLDYGYTF. The nucleotide sequence is given as TGTGCCAGCAGCTGGCGCCTGGACTATGGCTACACCTTC.